Listed below are T cell receptor beta chains from one sample, sequenced in a study of T cell changes during pregnancy in multiple sclerosis. Some clones are missing from TCRdb's copy, which holds only in-frame ones; the method was immunoSEQ multiplex PCR. The profile covers just under 65,000 clones, with roughly nine tenths appearing a single time and 1% to 1.5% taken by the ten largest. The sequences come from peripheral blood, collected after pregnancy. These receptors were obtained from a female donor in good health, enrolled as a control in a pregnancy study. The CDR3 runs from the conserved cysteine through the conserved F or W. The D gene is left open where the match is weak. Size is omitted from some rows. Given values are once, few, many or a class for expanded clones.

D	V	J	size	CDR3	DNA
.	TRBV6-6	TRBJ1-5	.	CASSYGGLEGQPQHF	TGTGCCAGCAGTTACGGAGGGTTAGAGGGTCAGCCCCAGCATTTT
.	TRBV5-6	TRBJ1-2	.	CASSPRTAWRYTF	TGTGCCAGCAGCCCCAGGACCGCCTGGAGGTACACCTTC
.	TRBV11-2	TRBJ1-1	.	CASSLGGGSIF	TGTGCCAGCAGCTTAGGGGGGGGGAGCATCTTT
.	TRBV6-6	TRBJ1-2	.	CASRPLTDYGYTF	TGTGCCAGCAGACCCCTTACTGACTATGGCTACACCTTC
.	TRBV7-2	TRBJ1-2	.	CASSLVLTRVTNYGYTF	TGTGCCAGCAGCTTAGTTCTAACCCGGGTCACCAACTATGGCTACACCTTC
.	TRBV30	TRBJ1-2	.	CAWKEDRNYGYTF	TGTGCCTGGAAGGAGGACAGAAACTATGGCTACACCTTC
.	TRBV6-5	TRBJ1-1	few	CASRDQQGPNTEAFF	TGTGCCAGCAGGGATCAACAGGGCCCCAACACTGAAGCTTTCTTT
TRBD2	TRBV5-1	TRBJ2-3	.	CASKGSGATDTQYF	TGCGCCAGCAAGGGTAGCGGGGCCACAGATACGCAGTATTTT
TRBD1	TRBV7-2	TRBJ2-3	.	CASSAWTGNTQYF	TGTGCCAGCAGCGCATGGACAGGGAATACGCAGTATTTT
TRBD1	TRBV9	TRBJ1-1	.	CASSVVTIDRAAAEAFF	TGTGCCAGCAGCGTAGTGACAATCGACAGGGCGGCAGCTGAAGCTTTCTTT
.	TRBV19	TRBJ1-1	once	CASSLISGMNTEAFF	TGTGCCAGTAGTCTGATCTCCGGGATGAACACTGAAGCTTTCTTT
TRBD1	TRBV10-3	TRBJ1-1	.	CAISDSGGAFTEAFF	TGTGCCATCAGTGATTCAGGGGGCGCTTTCACTGAAGCTTTCTTT
.	TRBV5-8	TRBJ2-6	.	CASTGGQLDSGANVLTF	TGTGCCAGCACCGGCGGACAATTAGACTCTGGGGCCAACGTCCTGACTTTC
.	TRBV18	TRBJ1-2	.	CASSPDSDYGYTF	TGTGCCAGCTCACCGGACTCAGACTATGGCTACACCTTC
.	TRBV5-8	TRBJ1-2	.	CASSLAPGNYGYTF	TGTGCCAGCAGCTTGGCCCCAGGGAACTATGGCTACACCTTC
.	TRBV29-1	TRBJ2-3	.	CSAGIGLGTDTQYF	TGCAGCGCGGGAATAGGGCTTGGGACAGATACGCAGTATTTT
TRBD1	TRBV13	TRBJ2-7	.	CASSPGTGSYEQYF	TGTGCCAGCAGCCCCGGGACAGGGTCCTACGAGCAGTACTTC
.	TRBV11-2	TRBJ2-5	.	CASSGQRETQYF	TGTGCCAGCAGCGGGCAGCGGGAGACCCAGTACTTC
.	TRBV4-3	TRBJ1-4	.	CASSQDLAGNEKLFF	TGCGCCAGCAGCCAAGATCTGGCGGGTAATGAAAAACTGTTTTTT
TRBD1	TRBV29-1	TRBJ1-1	.	CSVGLRDRGRPTEAFF	TGCAGCGTTGGCCTCCGGGACAGGGGGCGTCCCACTGAAGCTTTCTTT
.	TRBV6-5	TRBJ1-2	.	CASRSRDTTYGYTF	TGTGCCAGCAGGAGCCGGGACACCACCTATGGCTACACCTTC
.	TRBV13	TRBJ2-7	.	CASSFWTDYEQYF	TGTGCCAGCAGCTTTTGGACAGACTACGAGCAGTACTTC
TRBD1	TRBV6-5	TRBJ1-1	.	CASTQGANTEAFF	TGTGCCAGCACCCAGGGGGCGAACACTGAAGCTTTCTTT
.	TRBV27	TRBJ2-1	once	CASSSREANEQFF	TGTGCCAGCAGTAGCAGGGAGGCCAATGAGCAGTTCTTC